This T cell receptor beta chain was recorded in a study of spatial heterogeneity in lung cancer. TCRdb ran MiXCR on the 5' RACE reads and lists one entry per CDR3 protein. The sample yields approximately 100,000 distinct CDR3 sequences, roughly a fifth seen once. The time point was: blood at routine non-recurrence follow-up after resection. The sequenced sample was PBMCs, obtained at follow-up. The receptor's source is a male donor with early-stage non-small cell lung cancer.

The CDR3 nucleotides read TGTGCCAGCAGGCCGGACAGGGTCGCTGGGGCCAACGTCCTGACTTTC. Its translation is CASRPDRVAGANVLTF. The V gene is TRBV2, the J gene TRBJ2-6; 8 bases align to TRBD1. The J segment lost 2 bases and the V segment lost 6 bases, leaving 6 bases of the junction unmatched. In germline, CDR1 is SNHLY, CDR2 FYNNEI. The CDR3 length is 16 residues.